Listed below are T cell receptor beta chains from one sample, sequenced in a study of blood T cell repertoires in COVID-19. Assay: immunoSEQ multiplex PCR; the TCRdb copy retains only in-frame clones and omits some. Seen here are around 450,000 clones, around nine tenths observed once, and the top ten hold 4.3%. The sample consisted of peripheral blood. These receptors were collected from a woman in her 30s with acute or convalescent COVID-19. Both conserved end residues are part of each CDR3. A D gene is named only where the DNA matches it firmly. A clone size is listed for some rows: how often the clone was seen (once, few, many), or a class if it is expanded.

d_gene: NA; abundance: NA; j_gene: TRBJ1-6; v_gene: TRBV28; CDR3aa: CASSLIAGGNSPLHF; CDR3nt: TGTGCCAGCAGTTTAATAGCGGGGGGGAATTCACCCCTCCACTTT
d_gene: TRBD2; abundance: once; j_gene: TRBJ2-5; v_gene: TRBV20-1; CDR3aa: CSASGRETQYF; CDR3nt: TGCAGTGCTTCCGGGAGGGAGACCCAGTACTTC
d_gene: TRBD2; abundance: NA; j_gene: TRBJ2-6; v_gene: TRBV18; CDR3aa: CASSPRQGGTSGANVLTF; CDR3nt: TGTGCCAGCTCACCACGGCAGGGAGGGACCTCTGGGGCCAACGTCCTGACTTTC
d_gene: TRBD2; abundance: NA; j_gene: TRBJ2-3; v_gene: TRBV9; CDR3aa: CASSVEGGGASDTQYF; CDR3nt: TGTGCCAGCAGCGTAGAGGGCGGGGGGGCCTCTGATACGCAGTATTTT
d_gene: NA; abundance: NA; j_gene: TRBJ1-5; v_gene: TRBV21-1; CDR3aa: CASSKQGNSNQPQHF; CDR3nt: TGTGCCAGCAGCAAACAGGGAAATAGCAATCAGCCCCAGCATTTT
d_gene: TRBD1; abundance: once; j_gene: TRBJ2-5; v_gene: TRBV9; CDR3aa: CASSEHRGIQETQYF; CDR3nt: TGTGCCAGCAGCGAACACAGGGGGATACAAGAGACCCAGTACTTC
d_gene: NA; abundance: once; j_gene: TRBJ1-6; v_gene: TRBV7-2; CDR3aa: CASSLATGTNSPLHF; CDR3nt: TGTGCCAGCAGCTTAGCTACAGGGACTAATTCACCCCTCCACTTT
d_gene: NA; abundance: NA; j_gene: TRBJ1-2; v_gene: TRBV6-2/TRBV6-3; CDR3aa: CASSPTWASGYTF; CDR3nt: TGTGCCAGCAGTCCGACGTGGGCCAGCGGCTACACCTTC
d_gene: NA; abundance: NA; j_gene: TRBJ1-3; v_gene: TRBV27; CDR3aa: CASSWGGEVRHGNTIYF; CDR3nt: TGTGCCAGCAGTTGGGGAGGGGAGGTGCGCCATGGAAACACCATATATTTT
d_gene: NA; abundance: NA; j_gene: TRBJ2-3; v_gene: TRBV7-9; CDR3aa: CASSVQGTDTQYF; CDR3nt: TGTGCCAGCAGCGTACAGGGCACAGATACGCAGTATTTT